The source of this T cell receptor (beta chain) is a study of blood T cell repertoires in COVID-19. With V trimmed by 4 bases and J by 6 bases, 10 bases remained unmatched. This CDR3 comprises 15 residues. Per germline, CDR1 SGDLS and CDR2 YYNGEE. In the original analysis: Amplification of reference gene primers provided the estimated nucleated cell counts. Repertoires were generated with immunoSEQ multiplex PCR, while TCRdb's copy carries only in-frame clones and drops some. V and J calls and clone size come straight from that table; D and trimming were deduced from the DNA. Of over 150,000 clones in the sample, around 85% were seen once. This clone was observed a few times.

The chain employs TRBV9 and TRBJ2-1; 7 nucleotides match TRBD2. The TCR comes from a woman aged 50 to 60 with acute or convalescent COVID-19. Sequences were obtained from peripheral blood. The CDR3 region is CASSPRGAGPNEQFF. The DNA of the CDR3 is TGTGCCAGCAGCCCCCGAGGAGCGGGGCCCAATGAGCAGTTCTTC. Complete variable domain (other parts from reference TRBV9 and TRBJ2-1): DSGVTQTPKHLITATGQRVTLRCSPRSGDLSVYWYQQSLDQGLQFLIQYYNGEERAKGNILERFSAQQFPDLHSELNLSSLELGDSALYFCASSPRGAGPNEQFFGPGTRLTVL.